This is a list of T cell receptor beta chains from one sample in a study of monozygotic twins with inflammatory bowel disease. TCRdb reprocessed the 5' RACE reads and keeps a single row for each CDR3 protein, giving no DNA. The sample has 90,000 to 110,000 distinct CDR3 sequences. Sequencing was carried out using blood. These receptors were obtained from a human donor with ulcerative colitis or Crohn's disease, or a healthy co-twin of an affected twin (not recorded which). CDR3s include the opening cysteine and the closing phenylalanine or tryptophan. Size is stated for part of the rows, as once, few or many counts, or as a class when the clone is expanded.

len: 17; abundance: .; j_gene: TRBJ2-6; v_gene: TRBV9; CDR3aa: CASSPRTSGTGANVLTF
len: 15; abundance: .; j_gene: TRBJ1-6; v_gene: TRBV6-1; CDR3aa: CTASPGAGSNSPLHF
len: 16; abundance: medium-sized; j_gene: TRBJ1-1; v_gene: TRBV6-5; CDR3aa: CASSSLTDRVNTEAFF
len: 14; abundance: .; j_gene: TRBJ2-7; v_gene: TRBV7-3; CDR3aa: CASSLSSGNYEQYF
len: 13; abundance: .; j_gene: TRBJ2-1; v_gene: TRBV27; CDR3aa: CASRRGANNEQFF
len: 15; abundance: .; j_gene: TRBJ2-5; v_gene: TRBV4-2; CDR3aa: CASSQDTSGIKTQYF
len: 16; abundance: .; j_gene: TRBJ1-1; v_gene: TRBV5-1; CDR3aa: CASSSGTGIMNTEAFF
len: 13; abundance: .; j_gene: TRBJ2-2; v_gene: TRBV7-9; CDR3aa: CASSILAAGELFF
len: 13; abundance: .; j_gene: TRBJ2-7; v_gene: TRBV29-1; CDR3aa: CSVEVTSGAEQYF
len: 13; abundance: .; j_gene: TRBJ2-1; v_gene: TRBV11-3; CDR3aa: CASSSLEIDEQFF
len: 13; abundance: .; j_gene: TRBJ2-5; v_gene: TRBV29-1; CDR3aa: CSVARTDQETQYF
len: 14; abundance: .; j_gene: TRBJ2-7; v_gene: TRBV20-1; CDR3aa: CSARDGALGDEQYF
len: 14; abundance: .; j_gene: TRBJ1-2; v_gene: TRBV7-2; CDR3aa: CASSFDTSNYGYTF
len: 15; abundance: .; j_gene: TRBJ2-2; v_gene: TRBV5-1; CDR3aa: CASSPRGGNTGELFF
len: 15; abundance: .; j_gene: TRBJ1-1; v_gene: TRBV5-4; CDR3aa: CASSPGPDKYTEAFF
len: 12; abundance: .; j_gene: TRBJ2-3; v_gene: TRBV5-6; CDR3aa: CASSFGSGTQYF
len: 15; abundance: .; j_gene: TRBJ1-1; v_gene: TRBV6-2/TRBV6-3; CDR3aa: CASSYSEGVGTEAFF